This T cell receptor (beta chain) was found in a study of shared clonotypes between healthy human individuals. Study summary: Three plates each covered CD4 naive and memory; CD8 naive two, CD8 memory one.

The V gene's germline CDR1 is SGDLS and CDR2 YYNGEE. This CDR3 spans 17 amino acids. The V segment lost 3 bases and the J segment 0 bases; nucleotides outside the gene matches: 3. Assay used: immunoSEQ multiplex PCR; TCRdb lists only in-frame clones, some missing. Of approximately 710,000 clones detected, about 90% appear once; the ten largest clones hold approximately 35%. This sequence joins TRBV9 and TRBJ2-3; 14 nucleotides match TRBD2. The TCR sequence derives from a man aged 18 to 35 in good health. Some clones in this sample may be carry-over from other donors' samples. Sequencing input: memory CD8+ T cells from PBMCs. Subset in this sample: CD45RO+ cells pooled with CCR7-negative TemRA cells. This CDR3 is CASSGTSGRPSTDTQYF. Written as DNA, the CDR3 is TGTGCCAGCAGCGGGACTAGCGGGAGGCCTAGCACAGATACGCAGTATTTT. The whole variable domain, remainder taken from reference TRBV9 and TRBJ2-3, is DSGVTQTPKHLITATGQRVTLRCSPRSGDLSVYWYQQSLDQGLQFLIQYYNGEERAKGNILERFSAQQFPDLHSELNLSSLELGDSALYFCASSGTSGRPSTDTQYFGPGTRLTVL.